This T cell receptor (beta chain) was identified during a study of blood T cell repertoires in COVID-19. Study background: Acute and convalescent COVID-19 specimens originated in the United States, Italy and Spain. PBMCs, B-cell-depleted T cells, or T cells were the source of the cDNA or gDNA that made up the material.

This CDR3 comprises 16 residues. From germline, CDR1 is LGHNA and CDR2 YSLEER. V was trimmed by 2 bases and J by 2 bases, leaving 15 bases between them. Authors' processing steps: Amplified reference gene primers provided the basis for estimating nucleated cell counts. Assay used: immunoSEQ multiplex PCR; TCRdb lists only in-frame clones, some missing. V, J and clone size reflect that table, while D and trimming were determined from the DNA. The sample has about 200,000 clones, about 83% seen once; the top ten hold 3% to 3.5%. Cohorts were determined from participant-reported clinical history. J is TRBJ1-1 and V is TRBV4-3; D unclear. This clonotype was sampled from a woman aged 25 to 39 who had been exposed to COVID-19. Sequenced sample: PBMCs or T cells enriched from blood (not recorded which). CDR3 region: CASSQIGRGLNTEAFF. CDR3 sequence (DNA): TGCGCCAGCAGCCAAATAGGCCGCGGGCTTAACACTGAAGCTTTCTTT.